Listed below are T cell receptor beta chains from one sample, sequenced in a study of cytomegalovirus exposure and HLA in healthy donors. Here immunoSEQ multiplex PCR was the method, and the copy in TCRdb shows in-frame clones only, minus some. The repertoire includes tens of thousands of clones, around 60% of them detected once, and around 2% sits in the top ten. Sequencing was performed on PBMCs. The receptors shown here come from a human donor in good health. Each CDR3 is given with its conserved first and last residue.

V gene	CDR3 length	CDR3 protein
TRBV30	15	CAWSGDMYSNQPQHF
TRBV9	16	CASGRRGAGTQETQYF
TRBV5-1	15	CASSFNPGEGGELFF
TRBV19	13	CASSWRGTDTQYF
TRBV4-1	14	CASSHTGVGGGYTF
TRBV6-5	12	CASKGYITEAFF
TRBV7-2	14	CASSLAELASEQYF
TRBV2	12	CASSPGTGELFF
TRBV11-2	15	CASTLNGGHGSGYTF
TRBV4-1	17	CASSPQQGGLSSYGYTF
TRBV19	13	CAIGQAGGNTIYF
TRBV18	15	CASSPPQGTGNIQYF
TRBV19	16	CASSPTGGGPLSIQYF
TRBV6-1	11	CASSELQPQHF
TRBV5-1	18	CASSSPGLAGGSDNEQFF
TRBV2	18	CASSEATQASGGQETQYF
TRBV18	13	CASSRDSLREQFF
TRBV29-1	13	CSVVASGQETQYF
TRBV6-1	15	CASTKNRQGGNTQYF
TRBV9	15	CASSVRLADYNEQFF
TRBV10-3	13	CATISGGRAEAFF
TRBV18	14	CASSPGSLDTEAFF
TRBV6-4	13	CASSATTNTEAFF
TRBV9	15	CASSVAGGGYEKLFF
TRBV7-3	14	CASSPSGRDSPLHF
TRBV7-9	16	CASSSLIARVNTEAFF
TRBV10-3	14	CAISGGRGPYEQYF
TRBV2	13	CASSPPPQETQYF
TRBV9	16	CASRPGWGSGGYGYTF
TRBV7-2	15	CASSSRSLPSYEQYF
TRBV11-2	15	CASSLVQGWNTEAFF
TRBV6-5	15	CASSQSGGTFGEQFF
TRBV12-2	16	CASRLAGQGADYGYTF
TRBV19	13	CASSIGQGDEQYF
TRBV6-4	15	CASRDGLAAYNEQFF
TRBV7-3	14	CASSPQPGFGEQYF
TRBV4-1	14	CASSQETLETEQYF
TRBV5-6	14	CASSLSRVLETQYF
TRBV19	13	CASSRDTNQPQHF
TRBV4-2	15	CASSQEDSAQETQYF
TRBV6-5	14	CASSEDRRVHEQFF
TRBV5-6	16	CASRSRLAGVIHEQYF
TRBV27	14	CASSWKTGIYEQYF
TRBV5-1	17	CASSLALVVMSTDTQYF
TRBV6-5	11	CASSLGDTIYF
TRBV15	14	CATGTGVLDQPQHF
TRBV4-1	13	CASSSRAGEKLFF
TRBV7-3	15	CASSPRAGRYNEQFF
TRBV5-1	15	CASSRDRVNTGELFF
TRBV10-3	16	CAISETQGGGNQPQHF
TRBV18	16	CASSSFPRGSGQPQHF
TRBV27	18	CASNWNRDRGLGNYGYTF
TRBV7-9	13	CASSPLATGELFF